Presented here are 19 T cell receptor beta chains from one specimen sequenced in a study of CXCR3-negative and CXCR3-positive naive CD8 T cells. These TCRs are of unknown antigen specificity. The TRB libraries of cDNA were built by UMI-labeled 5' RACE. TCRdb reprocessed the 5' RACE reads and stores each CDR3 protein as one record, lacking DNA. Its table lists roughly 100,000 distinct CDR3 sequences. Findings of the study overall: Relative to CXCR3-negative naive cells, CXCR3-positive naive cells had more hydrophobic TRB CDR3s.

The sample taken for sequencing was naive CXCR3+ CD8+ T cells from blood. The subset is: CD45RO-CCR7+CD27+CD95- naive CD8+ T cells expressing CXCR3 (TNR3+). The receptors stem from a human donor in good health. Some clones in this sample may be carry-over from other donors' samples.

The chain recombines TRBV12-3 or TRBV12-4 with TRBJ2-7. The CDR3 extends over 13 amino acids. The CDR3 sequence: CASSSTESYEQYF.

This chain links TRBV6-5 with TRBJ1-1. Germline CDR1 and CDR2: MNHEY and SVGAGI. There are 13 residues in the CDR3. The CDR3 sequence is CASGSGLNTEAFF.

This rearrangement joins TRBV28 to TRBJ2-7. This CDR3 is built from 13 residues. Germline V gene sequence: CDR1 MDHEN, CDR2 SYDVKM. This CDR3 is CASSLPSSYEQYF.

J is TRBJ2-2 and V is TRBV12-3 or TRBV12-4; TCRdb calls TRBD1, which cannot be checked without DNA. There are 16 residues in the CDR3. The CDR3: CASSLIEGTNTGELFF.

The chain recombines TRBV4-3 with TRBJ1-1; TCRdb gives TRBD1 as the D gene, but with no DNA this cannot be confirmed. The CDR3 loop spans 16 amino acids. CDR1 and CDR2 (germline): LGHNA, YSLEER. CDR3 region: CASSQTTSGGGTEAFF.

The CDR3 here is CASSQDQGQGEAFF. The chain has TRBV4-1 and TRBJ1-1; absent DNA, TCRdb's TRBD1 call cannot be checked. Germline CDR1 and CDR2: MGHRA and YSYEKL. There are 14 residues in the CDR3.

V and J are TRBV7-9 and TRBJ2-1; the D gene TCRdb calls, TRBD2, cannot be checked with no DNA. Germline lookup yields CDR1 SEHNR and CDR2 FQNEAQ (reference sequence). This CDR3 comprises 16 residues. The CDR3 loop reads CASSGAGLAVYNEQFF.

The chain has TRBV7-2 and TRBJ2-3; TCRdb's D call, TRBD1, is unchecked because there is no DNA. The CDR3 covers 16 residues. Germline CDR1 reads SGHTA; CDR2 reads FQGNSA. The CDR3 protein is CASSLGPGQGTDTQYF.

The CDR3 here is CASSLSLAGGQQETQYF. The J gene is TRBJ2-5, the V gene TRBV28; TCRdb indicates TRBD2, and absent DNA this call remains unverified. Germline V gene lookup returns CDR1 MDHEN and CDR2 SYDVKM. This CDR3 spans 17 amino acids.

This chain joins TRBV11-3 and TRBJ2-1; TCRdb designates TRBD2, a call that cannot be tested without DNA. The germline gives CDR1 SGHNT, CDR2 YENEEA. This CDR3 contains 16 residues. CDR3 amino acids: CASSSEAGVGDDEQFF.

The chain is built from TRBV12-3 or TRBV12-4 and TRBJ1-2; TCRdb names TRBD1, which stays unverified in the absence of DNA. The CDR3 runs 16 residues. The CDR3: CASSLVGGGLNYGYTF.

The CDR3 is CASSSVQGNQPQHF. The chain has TRBV7-9 and TRBJ1-5; with no DNA, the TCRdb D assignment of TRBD1 cannot be verified. Per germline, CDR1 SEHNR and CDR2 FQNEAQ (reference sequence). This CDR3 comprises 14 residues.

The chain combines TRBV23-1 with TRBJ2-5; TCRdb's assignment of TRBD1 cannot be checked, as there is no DNA. TRBV23-1 is reported as an ORF; its role is uncertain. CDR3 size: 16 residues. CDR3 in amino acids: CASTQHEGQSKETQYF.

The chain joins TRBV12-3 or TRBV12-4 to TRBJ1-3; as DNA is missing, the TRBD1 call by TCRdb cannot be tested. The CDR3 runs 16 residues. The CDR3 sequence is CASSFRDRGSGNTIYF.

The chain employs TRBV20-1 and TRBJ2-5; TCRdb outputs TRBD1, but without DNA this stays unchecked. This CDR3 contains 15 residues. The germline gives CDR1 DFQATT, CDR2 SNEGSKA (reference sequence). CDR3 region: CSARDTDREQETQYF.

The chain is built from TRBV11-3 and TRBJ2-7; TCRdb's assignment of TRBD2 cannot be checked, as there is no DNA. The CDR3 is 14 residues long. CDR1 and CDR2 from the germline V gene are SGHNT and YENEEA. The CDR3 sequence is CASSSQIDEAGQYF.

The chain recombines TRBV7-8 with TRBJ2-1. Germline V gene data show CDR1 as SGHVS and CDR2 as FQNEAQ. This CDR3 has 15 residues. The CDR3 protein is CASSLYFLLMGEQFF.

The chain combines TRBV6-5 with TRBJ2-7; the TCRdb call, TRBD2, lacks DNA for checking. The CDR3 spans 13 residues. CDR1 MNHEY and CDR2 SVGAGI come from the germline V gene. The CDR3 sequence is CASSYSFAGEQYF.

The chain employs TRBV4-2 and TRBJ1-1; lacking DNA, the TRBD1 call made by TCRdb goes unchecked. The CDR3 is 14 amino acids. Germline V CDR1 and CDR2: LGHNA, YNFKEQ. CDR3 loop: CASSLGQAGTEAFF.